The 6 T cell receptor beta chains presented below share a single source sample, sequenced in a study of shared clonotypes between healthy human individuals. Sequencing was performed with immunoSEQ multiplex PCR; in TCRdb, only in-frame clones are kept and a portion is missing. Of hundreds of thousands of clones in the sample, about 74% were seen once. Sequenced input: memory CD4+ T cells sorted from blood. The subset here: CD45RA-negative fraction. These receptors all stem from a woman aged 25 to 39 in good health.

The chain has TRBV11-1 and TRBJ2-5; D not resolved. This CDR3 has 15 residues. The V and J ends lost 5 bases and 2 bases respectively, with 15 bases between them. Germline CDR1 is SGHAT and CDR2 is FQDESV (reference sequence). This CDR3 reads CASSPGVGDQETQYF. The CDR3 region has the DNA TGTGCCAGCAGCCCTGGGGTAGGTGATCAAGAGACCCAGTACTTC.

The chain links TRBV29-1 to TRBJ2-1, with 11 bases aligning to TRBD2. J gave up 5 bases and V 7 bases, and 16 bases lay outside the gene matches. The CDR3 length is 17 residues. Germline CDR1 is SQVTM and CDR2 is ANQGSEA. CDR3 sequence: CSALPTTSGRWDNEQFF. CDR3 bases: TGCAGCGCCCTCCCCACAACTAGCGGGAGATGGGACAATGAGCAGTTCTTC.

The rearrangement uses TRBV7-8 and TRBJ2-5; D is possibly TRBD1 or TRBD2 (5 bases each). CDR1 and CDR2 (germline): SGHVS, FQNEAQ. The V end lost 10 bases, the J end lost 7 bases, and 28 bases lay between the germline ends. The CDR3 extends over 16 amino acids. The chain's CDR3 is CATHPGAQTGSGTQYF. The DNA of the CDR3 is TGTGCCACCCACCCTGGGGCACAGACGGGAAGTGGGACCCAGTACTTC.

V usage is TRBV19 and J usage is TRBJ2-7, with TRBD1 identical over 7 bases. The V gene end was trimmed by 5 bases and the J gene end by 3 bases; junction bases not matched to a gene: 7. Germline-derived CDR1 and CDR2 are LNHDA and SQIVND (reference sequence). This CDR3 region has 14 residues. Here the CDR3 DNA reads TGTGCCAGTAGTCAGAACCGGGACAGCTACGAGCAGTACTTC. Protein: CASSQNRDSYEQYF.

V gene TRBV9 combines with J gene TRBJ2-1, with 7 bases matching TRBD2. The CDR3 has 17 residues. With 4 bases clipped from V and 2 bases from J, the junction kept 12 bases outside the gene matches. CDR1 SGDLS and CDR2 YYNGEE come from the germline V gene. The CDR3, as DNA: TGTGCCAGCAGCCGACGGACGGAGGGAGGGCCCTACAATGAGCAGTTCTTC. Translated: CASSRRTEGGPYNEQFF.

This clone was recorded only once. The same CDR3 arises from other DNA sequences in this sample as well. The chain has TRBV27 and TRBJ2-7; D is possibly TRBD1 or TRBD2 (5 bases each). V was shortened by 2 bases and J by 6 bases, with 14 bases between the two germline ends. CDR3 length: 14 amino acids. CDR1 MNHEY and CDR2 SMNVEV come from the germline V gene (reference sequence). The CDR3, as DNA: TGTGCCAGCAGTTTAAGCCCCCGGGGCGGCGAGCAGTACTTC. Amino acids: CASSLSPRGGEQYF.